This T cell receptor (beta chain) is from a study of T-cell reconstitution after alpha-beta-depleted transplantation in children. Unique molecular identifiers were used to barcode this TCRbeta library. TCRdb reprocessed the PCR reads with MiXCR, giving one entry per CDR3 protein. This table has 90,000 to 130,000 distinct CDR3 sequences, about a tenth appearing once. This CDR3 spans 12 amino acids. J lost 5 bases, V lost 11 bases, and 5 bases had no gene match. Germline V gene data show CDR1 as WNHNN and CDR2 as SYGVQD (reference sequence). The source is a boy younger than 10 with acute lymphoblastic leukemia, due to receive a stem cell transplant. The sample was PBMCs, taken before TCRalphabeta/CD19-depleted stem cell transplant. This chain links TRBV10-1 with TRBJ2-5; 10 bases are a match to TRBD1. This CDR3 reads CAGDRGRETQYF. CDR3 in DNA: TGCGCCGGAGACAGGGGGCGGGAGACCCAGTACTTC.